The 2 T cell receptor beta chains presented below share a single source sample, sequenced in a study of spatial heterogeneity in lung cancer. Time point in this sample: sample taken at primary tumor resection. TCRdb independently ran MiXCR on the 5' RACE reads; one entry per CDR3 protein. The data show roughly 15,000 distinct CDR3 sequences, with 3.6% seen just once and around a tenth held by the top ten. This material consisted of normal lung tissue next to the tumor, taken at surgery. These receptors were collected from a male donor with early-stage non-small cell lung cancer.

Judged by abundance, this clonotype is medium-sized (0.01 to 0.1%). This beta chain is a stray sequence in a library constructed for alpha chains; its clone size is not meaningful. The rearrangement uses TRBV7-2 and TRBJ2-1; D possibly matches TRBD1 or TRBD2 (5 bases each). Deletions cut 1 base from V and 6 bases from J, with 10 bases between. The CDR3 loop spans 14 amino acids. Germline lookup yields CDR1 SGHTA and CDR2 FQGNSA. The CDR3 DNA is TGTGCCAGCAGCTTAGAACGGGGCGGCAATGAGCAGTTCTTC. Its protein product is CASSLERGGNEQFF.

This clonotype has ten or more counts. This beta chain appears as a stray read in a library generated for alpha chains; its size is not informative. The V gene is TRBV20-1, the J gene TRBJ1-2; the D is unclear. The CDR3 loop spans 14 amino acids. The ends were cut back, 6 bases at V and 3 bases at J, with 17 bases in the middle. Germline V lookup: CDR1 DFQATT, CDR2 SNEGSKA (reference sequence). The CDR3 nucleotides read TGCAGTGCCCCGATGCGTCCTCCCGACTATGGCTACACCTTC. Amino acids: CSAPMRPPDYGYTF.